This TCR beta chain was observed in a study of blood T cell repertoires in COVID-19. This clone was seen once. From germline, CDR1 is KGHSH and CDR2 LQKENI. Trimming took 2 bases from V and 8 from J; bases not matched to a gene: 13. There are 19 residues in the CDR3. Repertoires were generated with immunoSEQ multiplex PCR, while TCRdb's copy carries only in-frame clones and drops some. The data hold hundreds of thousands of clones, with around 87% observed a single time. The receptor was isolated from a man aged 35 to 55 in a cohort exposed to, infected with or recovered from COVID-19 (not recorded which). Sequences were obtained from PBMCs or T cells enriched from blood (not recorded which). This sequence joins TRBV18 and TRBJ2-1, with TRBD2 identical over 15 bases. The DNA for the CDR3 is TGTGCCAGCTCACCAAAAAGGGGGACTAGCGGGAGGTTGCTGGATGAGCAGTTCTTC. Translated, it gives CASSPKRGTSGRLLDEQFF.